Below, 16 T cell receptor beta chains from the same sample are listed, as sequenced in a study of cytomegalovirus exposure and HLA in healthy donors. The PCR was carried out with 60 Vbeta primers and 13 Jbeta primers. Only in-frame clones appear in the TCRdb table, and some are missing; sequencing was by immunoSEQ multiplex PCR. Seen here are 160,000 or so clones, 70% observed once, and the top ten hold about 4.3%. Input material: PBMCs. The receptors originated from a man younger than 35 in good health and CMV-seropositive.

A word on this clone: Distinct nucleotide sequences in the sample also encode this CDR3. The rearrangement joins TRBV7-2 to TRBJ1-1, with D possibly being TRBD1 (6 bases). The V end lost 5 bases, the J end lost 5 bases, and 15 bases lay between the germline ends. This CDR3 is built from 14 residues. Germline CDR1 reads SGHTA; CDR2 reads FQGNSA. In nucleotides, the CDR3 is TGTGCCAGCAGCGGGCAGGGGCCGGGAACTGAAGCTTTCTTT. Translation: CASSGQGPGTEAFF.

J is TRBJ1-2 and V is TRBV28, with D possibly matching TRBD1 (5 bases). CDR3 length: 12 amino acids. The germline V gene has CDR1 MDHEN and CDR2 SYDVKM. V was cut by 6 bases and J by 5 bases, with 10 bases left in between. The CDR3 sequence is CASRQGTYGYTF. The DNA of the CDR3 is TGTGCCAGCAGGCAGGGTACGTATGGCTACACCTTC.

The rearrangement joins TRBV6-5 to TRBJ1-2, with a tentative D call TRBD1 (5 bases). This CDR3 has 13 amino acids. V lost 2 bases to trimming and J lost 7 bases, with 11 bases between them. Germline V gene lookup returns CDR1 MNHEY and CDR2 SVGAGI. The CDR3 region has the DNA TGTGCCAGCAGTTACGGGGGGGTGGGTGGCTACACCTTC. As protein: CASSYGGVGGYTF.

The rearrangement uses TRBV5-4 and TRBJ2-6; D ambiguous. The V end lost 4 bases, the J end lost 1 base, and 9 bases lay between the germline ends. The CDR3 contains 15 residues. Germline V gene lookup returns CDR1 SGHNT and CDR2 YYREEE (reference sequence). The CDR3 loop reads CASSPQISGANVLTF. CDR3 nucleotide sequence: TGTGCCAGCAGCCCCCAGATTTCTGGGGCCAACGTCCTGACTTTC.

The gene calls are TRBV5-6 and TRBJ1-5; no definite D call. Between the trimmed V and J ends, which lost 2 bases and 2 bases, there was a span of 5 bases. There are 13 residues in the CDR3. Germline assignment: CDR1 SGHDT and CDR2 YYEEEE. CDR3 sequence (DNA): TGTGCCAGCAGCTTTTATGGCAATCAGCCCCAGCATTTT. Its protein product is CASSFYGNQPQHF.

This clone turned up a few times. V gene TRBV29-1 combines with J gene TRBJ1-1; 8 bases map to TRBD1. V shed 4 bases and J 4 bases; nucleotides not matched to a gene: 5. CDR1 SQVTM and CDR2 ANQGSEA come from the germline V gene. CDR3 size: 13 residues. The CDR3 DNA reads TGCAGCGTTGCAGGGGGCAAGGGCACTGAAGCTTTCTTT. It translates to CSVAGGKGTEAFF.

There are a few counts of this clone. The J gene is TRBJ2-1, the V gene TRBV9; TRBD2 aligns across 13 bases. Per the germline V gene, CDR1 is SGDLS and CDR2 is YYNGEE. The CDR3 runs to 16 residues. V was clipped by 4 bases and J by 8 bases; unmatched bases: 9. In DNA form, the CDR3 reads TGTGCCAGCAGCCCACGACTAGCGGGGGGTTCGGATGAGCAGTTCTTC. It codes for CASSPRLAGGSDEQFF. The variable domain in full, completed from reference TRBV9 and TRBJ2-1, reads DSGVTQTPKHLITATGQRVTLRCSPRSGDLSVYWYQQSLDQGLQFLIQYYNGEERAKGNILERFSAQQFPDLHSELNLSSLELGDSALYFCASSPRLAGGSDEQFFGPGTRLTVL.

The chain couples TRBV30 to TRBJ2-2, with 10 bases fitting TRBD2. This CDR3 region has 15 residues. J was trimmed by 6 bases and V by 5 bases; bases with no gene match: 9. CDR1 is GTSNPN, CDR2 SVGIG, per germline (reference sequence). The chain's CDR3 is CAWLGLAGVAGELFF. In DNA form, the CDR3 reads TGTGCCTGGCTCGGGCTAGCGGGGGTCGCCGGGGAGCTGTTTTTT.

This sequence joins TRBV30 and TRBJ1-1; tentative D call: TRBD1 (6 bases). CDR1 is GTSNPN, CDR2 SVGIG, per germline (reference sequence). The CDR3 length is 12 residues. Trimming stripped 8 bases from V and 3 bases from J, with 13 bases between. In DNA form, the CDR3 reads TGTGCCCGCCCCCCAGGGGACACTGAAGCTTTCTTT. Translated: CARPPGDTEAFF.

V gene TRBV5-4 combines with J gene TRBJ1-5; D perhaps matches TRBD1 (6 bases). This CDR3 contains 14 residues. The ends were cut back, 3 bases at V and 4 bases at J, with 11 bases in the middle. Germline assignment: CDR1 SGHNT and CDR2 YYREEE (reference sequence). The CDR3 coding sequence is TGTGCCAGCAGCTCGGACAGAGATAATCAGCCCCAGCATTTT. Translating gives CASSSDRDNQPQHF.

The J gene is TRBJ2-7, the V gene TRBV2; tentatively, D is TRBD2 (6 bases). The CDR3 runs to 13 residues. In germline, CDR1 is SNHLY, CDR2 FYNNEI. V lost 2 bases, J lost 2 bases, and 7 bases lay in between. CDR3 in DNA: TGTGCCAGCAGTGAACCGGGAGCCTACGAGCAGTACGTC. Translating it yields CASSEPGAYEQYV.

This clone was found a few times. This chain connects TRBV6-1 to TRBJ2-2, with 10 bases fitting TRBD2. Germline CDR1 reads MNHNS; CDR2 reads SASEGT. Unmatched junction bases numbered 8, after V lost 6 bases and J lost 7 bases. The CDR3 is made up of 15 amino acids. CDR3 amino acids: CASSPLAGRNGELFF. In DNA form, the CDR3 reads TGTGCCAGCAGCCCACTAGCGGGGCGGAACGGGGAGCTGTTTTTT.

This clone was seen a single time. The V gene is TRBV18, the J gene TRBJ1-1, with D unclear. Germline lookup yields CDR1 KGHSH and CDR2 LQKENI. CDR3 length: 11 amino acids. V gave up 6 bases and J gave up 8 bases, with 10 bases separating them. The CDR3, as DNA: TGTGCCAGCTCTGTACAGATCGAAGCTTTCTTT. Protein: CASSVQIEAFF.

This chain connects TRBV2 to TRBJ2-3; D not certain. Between the trimmed V and J ends, which lost 4 bases and 0 bases, there was a span of 11 bases. Per germline, CDR1 SNHLY and CDR2 FYNNEI. The CDR3 sequence is 15 residues long. CDR3 protein: CASSGRLSSTDTQYF. CDR3 nucleotide sequence: TGTGCCAGCAGTGGGCGGCTGTCTAGCACAGATACGCAGTATTTT.

V and J are TRBV6-5 and TRBJ2-1, with 7 bases lining up with TRBD1. Looked up from germline, CDR1 is MNHEY and CDR2 is SVGAGI. The CDR3 is 13 amino acids. V gave up 5 bases and J gave up 4 bases; unmatched junction bases: 2. In DNA, the CDR3 is TGTGCCAGCAGTCAACAGGGGTACAATGAGCAGTTCTTC. It specifies CASSQQGYNEQFF.

The chain combines TRBV28 with TRBJ1-1; no firm D call. CDR1 MDHEN and CDR2 SYDVKM come from the germline V gene. CDR3 length: 13 residues. Trimming pared 3 bases from V and 4 bases from J, leaving 9 bases between. CDR3 loop: CASSFAGITEAFF. The CDR3 DNA reads TGTGCCAGCAGTTTTGCAGGAATCACTGAAGCTTTCTTT.